The rows below give T cell receptor beta chains drawn from one sample of a study of molecular identifiers for immune sequencing clone quantification. TCRdb reprocessed the PCR reads via MiXCR and lists one record per CDR3 protein. The sample consists of about 40,000 distinct CDR3 sequences, under 20% of them appearing once. Sequencing was performed on naive CD8+ T cells from blood, with Jurkat cell RNA spiked in. These receptors were collected from a human donor in good health. Some libraries in this study had Jurkat cell RNA spiked in. Each CDR3 is given with its conserved first and last residue. Fields, in order: J gene, D gene, V gene, clone size, CDR3 protein, CDR3 DNA. The D gene is left open where the match is weak. Clone size appears in some rows only: once, few, many, or a class for an expanded clone.

TRBJ1-1,-,TRBV9,-,CASSVEPGDTEAFF,TGTGCCAGCAGCGTCGAACCCGGTGACACTGAAGCTTTCTTT
TRBJ2-7,-,TRBV11-2,few,CASSLLGGAYEQYF,TGTGCCAGCAGCTTACTGGGCGGCGCCTACGAGCAGTACTTC
TRBJ1-5,-,TRBV6-2/TRBV6-3,many,CASTDLSSGPQHF,TGTGCCAGCACGGACCTTTCCTCCGGGCCCCAGCATTTT
TRBJ2-7,TRBD1,TRBV12-5,few,CASATGTGPPYEQYF,TGTGCTAGTGCCACCGGGACAGGGCCCCCCTACGAGCAGTACTTC
TRBJ2-1,-,TRBV20-1,many,CSANGLDNEQFF,TGCAGTGCTAACGGACTCGACAATGAGCAGTTCTTC
TRBJ2-5,-,TRBV7-9,many,CASSLGYRDLQETQYF,TGTGCCAGCAGCTTGGGCTACCGGGACTTACAAGAGACCCAGTACTTC
TRBJ2-1,TRBD2,TRBV12-3/TRBV12-4,many,CASRSGTSGNIEQFF,TGTGCCAGCAGATCCGGGACTAGCGGGAATATTGAGCAGTTCTTC
TRBJ2-5,TRBD2,TRBV6-2/TRBV6-3,medium-sized,CASSYVAGAGETQYF,TGTGCCAGCAGTTACGTTGCGGGAGCGGGGGAGACCCAGTACTTC
TRBJ2-7,-,TRBV19,-,CASSIAEPGEQYF,TGTGCCAGTAGTATAGCCGAGCCAGGAGAGCAGTACTTC
TRBJ2-3,TRBD2,TRBV25-1,-,CASRGRNGRVPDTQYF,TGTGCCAGCCGTGGTCGGAACGGGAGGGTTCCAGATACGCAGTATTTT
TRBJ2-7,-,TRBV6-2/TRBV6-3,many,CASSYAGRTYEQYF,TGTGCCAGCAGTTACGCCGGACGGACCTACGAGCAGTACTTC
TRBJ1-1,-,TRBV9,many,CASSVGSSTEAFF,TGTGCCAGCAGCGTAGGGTCCTCCACTGAAGCTTTCTTT
TRBJ2-1,-,TRBV6-2/TRBV6-3,once,CASSTLVYNEQFF,TGTGCCAGCAGTACACTAGTTTACAATGAGCAGTTCTTC
TRBJ2-1,TRBD2,TRBV29-1,many,CSVVSSGNYNEQFF,TGCAGCGTTGTCTCTAGCGGGAACTACAATGAGCAGTTCTTC
TRBJ2-1,TRBD2,TRBV6-2/TRBV6-3,many,CASSYGLGWDNEQFF,TGTGCCAGCAGTTACGGACTAGGGTGGGACAATGAGCAGTTCTTC
TRBJ2-1,-,TRBV20-1,-,CSASRNWLHNEQFF,TGCAGTGCTAGTAGAAACTGGTTGCACAATGAGCAGTTCTTC
TRBJ2-7,TRBD1,TRBV6-6,many,CASSTRGPETYRPYEQYF,TGTGCCAGCAGCACCAGGGGGCCCGAAACCTACCGGCCCTACGAGCAGTACTTC
TRBJ2-1,TRBD2,TRBV9,-,CASSAPAGELNNEQFF,TGTGCCAGCAGCGCCCCAGCGGGAGAACTAAACAATGAGCAGTTCTTC
TRBJ2-7,TRBD2,TRBV28,few,CASSPHSREYKPYEQYF,TGTGCCAGCAGCCCCCACTCGCGGGAGTATAAGCCCTACGAGCAGTACTTC
TRBJ2-7,-,TRBV4-3,many,CASSQDWRDYEQYF,TGCGCCAGCAGCCAAGATTGGCGGGACTACGAGCAGTACTTC
TRBJ2-7,-,TRBV7-8,many,CASSLVIYEQYF,TGTGCCAGCAGCTTAGTCATCTACGAGCAGTACTTC
TRBJ2-3,-,TRBV6-2/TRBV6-3,few,CASSTGPYFTDTQYF,TGTGCCAGCAGCACCGGGCCCTACTTCACAGATACGCAGTATTTT
TRBJ2-7,-,TRBV27,-,CASSLSPEYEQYF,TGTGCCAGCAGTTTATCCCCCGAATACGAGCAGTACTTC
TRBJ2-3,TRBD2,TRBV6-6,-,CASSWPDGTSGEWGTDTQYF,TGTGCCAGCAGTTGGCCCGACGGGACTAGCGGGGAGTGGGGTACAGATACGCAGTATTTT
TRBJ1-1,TRBD1,TRBV7-9,-,CASSFYEPRDRGRNTEAFF,TGTGCCAGCAGCTTCTACGAGCCACGGGACAGGGGGCGCAACACTGAAGCTTTCTTT
TRBJ2-3,-,TRBV24-1,many,CATSARGILDTQYF,TGTGCCACCAGTGCCCGGGGGATCTTGGATACGCAGTATTTT
TRBJ2-7,TRBD2,TRBV20-1,-,CSALLAGDYEQYF,TGCAGTGCTTTACTAGCGGGGGACTACGAGCAGTACTTC
TRBJ1-6,TRBD1,TRBV10-2,once,CASTPGQGNSPLHF,TGCGCCAGCACCCCGGGACAGGGAAATTCACCCCTCCACTTT
TRBJ2-7,-,TRBV28,many,CASSFVGDAYEQYF,TGTGCCAGCAGTTTTGTTGGGGACGCCTACGAGCAGTACTTC
TRBJ2-1,TRBD1,TRBV7-9,many,CASNGDRGPHKQFF,TGTGCCAGCAATGGGGACAGGGGCCCCCATAAGCAGTTCTTC
TRBJ1-5,-,TRBV7-8,many,CASSLVGGNQPQHF,TGTGCCAGCAGCTTAGTAGGGGGCAATCAGCCCCAGCATTTT
TRBJ2-3,-,TRBV10-3,many,CAISERSTDTQYF,TGTGCCATCAGTGAACGAAGCACAGATACGCAGTATTTT
TRBJ1-5,-,TRBV7-6,few,CASSLTGKVGNQPQHF,TGTGCCAGCAGCTTAACGGGCAAGGTTGGCAATCAGCCCCAGCATTTT
TRBJ1-6,-,TRBV6-6,many,CASSNGQFGGDSPLHF,TGTGCCAGCAGTAACGGACAGTTTGGGGGTGATTCACCCCTCCACTTT
TRBJ1-1,-,TRBV28,many,CASSNFNTEAFF,TGTGCCAGCAGTAATTTCAACACTGAAGCTTTCTTT
TRBJ2-1,-,TRBV29-1,many,CSGPPRRASYNEQFF,TGCAGCGGGCCACCCCGGCGGGCAAGCTACAATGAGCAGTTCTTC
TRBJ2-5,-,TRBV9,many,CASSAGTSEETQYF,TGTGCCAGCAGTGCCGGGACATCAGAAGAGACCCAGTACTTC
TRBJ2-7,-,TRBV27,few,CASKLGGASYEQYF,TGTGCCAGCAAACTTGGGGGGGCCTCCTACGAGCAGTACTTC
TRBJ2-7,-,TRBV7-8,many,CASSDIDSSYEQYF,TGTGCCAGCAGCGATATCGACAGCTCCTACGAGCAGTACTTC
TRBJ2-7,-,TRBV7-8,many,CASSSVHYEQYF,TGTGCCAGCAGCTCGGTCCACTACGAGCAGTACTTC
TRBJ2-5,-,TRBV9,once,CASSVYGRDNQETQYF,TGTGCCAGCAGCGTGTATGGGAGAGATAACCAAGAGACCCAGTACTTC
TRBJ2-1,TRBD2,TRBV9,many,CASSVTGLAGELFF,TGTGCCAGCAGCGTAACCGGACTAGCGGGAGAGCTGTTCTTC
TRBJ2-1,TRBD2,TRBV20-1,-,CSARDWELGRGTSGRGEQFF,TGCAGTGCTAGAGATTGGGAGTTGGGAAGGGGGACTAGCGGGAGAGGTGAGCAGTTCTTC
TRBJ1-1,-,TRBV6-5,many,CASSYTGTGAEAFF,TGTGCCAGCAGTTACACAGGGACGGGCGCTGAAGCTTTCTTT
TRBJ2-7,TRBD2,TRBV7-8,few,CASSYPTSGPSYEQYF,TGTGCCAGCAGCTATCCCACTAGCGGCCCCTCCTACGAGCAGTACTTC
TRBJ2-2,TRBD2,TRBV27,many,CASGEGSNTGELFF,TGTGCCAGCGGGGAGGGTTCGAACACCGGGGAGCTGTTTTTT
TRBJ2-3,TRBD1,TRBV28,-,CASSNRGDSTDTQYF,TGTGCCAGCAGTAACAGGGGGGATAGCACAGATACGCAGTATTTT
TRBJ2-5,TRBD2,TRBV7-7,-,CASSLVDLREGPQETQYF,TGTGCCAGCAGCTTAGTTGACCTGCGGGAGGGTCCGCAAGAGACCCAGTACTTC
TRBJ2-5,-,TRBV28,few,CASSVRGRGLRQETQYF,TGTGCCAGCAGCGTCCGGGGAAGGGGTCTCCGGCAAGAGACCCAGTACTTC
TRBJ2-1,-,TRBV4-3,many,CASSQDWAEQFF,TGCGCCAGCAGCCAAGATTGGGCAGAGCAGTTCTTC
TRBJ2-2,TRBD2,TRBV28,-,CASREVRASGTPTAGELFF,TGTGCCAGCAGGGAGGTTCGGGCTAGCGGGACCCCTACGGCCGGGGAGCTGTTTTTT
TRBJ2-1,-,TRBV7-2,many,CASSLTRVVAGEQFF,TGTGCCAGCAGCTTAACCAGGGTAGTTGCGGGTGAGCAGTTCTTC
TRBJ2-7,TRBD2,TRBV19,many,CASSIALADYEQYF,TGTGCCAGTAGTATCGCACTAGCGGACTACGAGCAGTACTTC
TRBJ2-2,-,TRBV20-1,many,CSVPSGGELFF,TGCAGTGTTCCGTCTGGCGGGGAGCTGTTTTTT
TRBJ2-7,TRBD2,TRBV5-1,-,CASTGGGEQYF,TGCGCCAGCACCGGGGGGGGTGAGCAGTACTTC
TRBJ2-2,-,TRBV19,few,CASGGGQTNGELFF,TGTGCCAGTGGAGGAGGGCAGACCAACGGGGAGCTGTTTTTT
TRBJ2-7,-,TRBV10-2,many,CASSESILEQYF,TGCGCCAGCAGTGAGTCGATACTAGAGCAGTACTTC
TRBJ2-1,-,TRBV28,few,CASSFRGAYNEQFF,TGTGCCAGCAGTTTCAGGGGGGCCTACAATGAGCAGTTCTTC